Listed here are 27 T cell receptor beta chains from one sample, sequenced in a study of regulatory T cells in long-lasting Graves disease. Combining iRepertoire HTBI primers with Arm-PCR of CDR3 regions, the authors built TCR beta libraries. From the multiplex PCR reads, TCRdb called clonotypes with MiXCR, one entry per CDR3 protein. Of hundreds of thousands of distinct CDR3 sequences in the sample, 16% are singletons; the top ten hold 20% to 25%. The time point is: newly diagnosed GD, antithyroid drugs for less than 3 months. Isolated PBMC RNA provided the starting material for the TCR library. This sample was also put to use in a study of T cells in Graves' hyperthyroidism and ophthalmopathy.

This specimen consisted of peripheral blood mononuclear cells (PBMCs), obtained at new diagnosis, from a patient treated with antithyroid drugs. The receptors originated from a woman aged 35 to 60 with Graves disease.

This clonotype was seen a handful of times. The CDR3 nucleotides read TGTGCCAGCACAAGTCCGGGACAGGGGAAAAAACTGTTTTTT. Residues: CASTSPGQGKKLFF. This chain links TRBV25-1 with TRBJ1-4; 10 positions agree with TRBD1. V trimming: 7 bases; J trimming: 9 bases; junction bases outside the gene matches: 8. Germline loops: CDR1 MGHDK, CDR2 SYGVNS. CDR3 length: 14 residues.

This clonotype was counted at least ten times. V and J are TRBV6-1 and TRBJ2-7; 10 bases match TRBD1. V shed 6 bases, J shed 4 bases, and the junction held 9 bases outside the gene matches. Germline values: CDR1 MNHNS, CDR2 SASEGT. The CDR3 spans 15 residues. The CDR3 sequence: CASRYRDRGTYEQYF. The CDR3 DNA reads TGTGCCAGCAGATACCGGGACAGGGGTACTTACGAGCAGTACTTC.

The chain combines TRBV12-3 or TRBV12-4 with TRBJ1-1; no firm D call. The CDR3 has 15 amino acids. V was clipped by 2 bases and J by 6 bases, with 16 bases between them. CDR3 coding DNA: TGTGCCAGCAGTTTAATGGGTGGGGTGGTCGCTGAAGCTTTCTTT. Residues: CASSLMGGVVAEAFF.

In nucleotides, the CDR3 is TGTGCCAGCAGCTTAGCGCCGGGACAGATCTCTGGAAACACCATATATTTT. Residues: CASSLAPGQISGNTIYF. V is TRBV7-6 and J is TRBJ1-3; 7 nucleotides line up with TRBD1. The CDR3 spans 17 residues. Germline assignment: CDR1 SGHVS and CDR2 FNYEAQ. The J segment lost 0 bases and the V segment lost 0 bases, leaving 5 bases of the junction unmatched.

In regard to this clonotype: A much larger clone differs by one base, so this may be a read error. The chain carries TRBV6-2 or TRBV6-3 and TRBJ1-1, with a possible D match to TRBD1 (6 bases). The CDR3 is 12 residues long. CDR1 and CDR2 (germline): MNHEY, SVGEGT. The CDR3 loop is CAGSQGWTEAFF. CDR3 DNA: TGTGCCGGCAGTCAGGGGTGGACTGAAGCTTTCTTT.

Only a few counts were recorded for this clonotype. With a much larger clone just one base away, this may be a read error. The chain has TRBV7-8 and TRBJ1-1; possibly TRBD1 for D (5 bases). The CDR3 is 16 residues long. In germline, CDR1 is SGHVS, CDR2 FQNEAQ. The DNA of the CDR3 is TGTGTCAGCAGCTTAGCGGTCCAGGGTGGAGGCGCTGAAGCTTTCTTT. Protein product: CVSSLAVQGGGAEAFF.

This clonotype was seen a handful of times. The chain carries TRBV6-2 or TRBV6-3 and TRBJ1-2; TRBD1 might be the D (6 bases). The germline CDR1 and CDR2 sequences are MNHEY and SVGEGT. The CDR3 is 15 residues long. Deletions cut 5 bases from V and 7 bases from J, with 20 bases between. CDR3 protein: CASSESEWQGSGYTF. Written as DNA, the CDR3 is TGTGCCAGCAGTGAATCCGAATGGCAGGGGAGTGGCTACACCTTC.

This clonotype has at least ten counts. The CDR3 sequence is CASSPGTRWEQFF. The CDR3, as DNA: TGTGCCAGCAGCCCCGGGACTAGATGGGAGCAGTTCTTC. The chain couples TRBV7-8 to TRBJ2-1; 8 bases are shared with TRBD2. With V trimmed by 5 bases and J by 10 bases, 7 bases remained unmatched. Germline V lookup: CDR1 SGHVS, CDR2 FQNEAQ. The CDR3 is 13 amino acids.

This clonotype was seen ten or more times. The V and J genes are TRBV5-1 and TRBJ1-2, with D unclear. Germline CDR1 SGHRS, CDR2 YFSETQ. The length of the CDR3 is 14 residues. Trimming removed 0 bases from V and 2 bases from J, with 8 bases in between. The CDR3 spells CASSLAVGNYGYTF. CDR3 nucleotides: TGCGCCAGCAGCTTGGCAGTTGGAAACTATGGCTACACCTTC.

The rearrangement joins TRBV6-2 or TRBV6-3 to TRBJ2-1; D may be TRBD2 (5 bases). The CDR3 sequence is 15 residues long. Germline CDR1 is MNHEY and CDR2 is SVGEGT. V gave up 6 bases and J gave up 2 bases, with 14 bases separating them. The CDR3 sequence is CASRPVLVPYNEQFF. The DNA for the CDR3 is TGTGCCAGCAGGCCCGTACTAGTTCCCTACAATGAGCAGTTCTTC.

The chain employs TRBV25-1 and TRBJ1-1, with D unresolved. V was trimmed by 1 base and J by 4 bases, leaving 7 bases between them. CDR1 MGHDK and CDR2 SYGVNS come from the germline V gene. CDR3 length equals 13 residues. This CDR3 reads CASSELAVTEAFF. DNA of the CDR3: TGTGCCAGCAGTGAATTGGCCGTCACTGAAGCTTTCTTT.

The chain uses TRBV29-1 and TRBJ2-1; 7 nucleotides line up with TRBD1. The J call is uncertain, as TRBJ2-5 better fits the DNA end. The CDR3 runs 15 residues. Per germline, CDR1 SQVTM and CDR2 ANQGSEA. CDR3 residues: CTVSAGTALQETQYF. CDR3 nucleotide sequence: TGCACCGTATCTGCCGGGACAGCGCTCCAAGAGACCCAGTACTTC.

The sample holds a few counts of this clonotype. The rearrangement links TRBV18 to TRBJ2-7; weak D call: TRBD1 (5 bases). Germline loops: CDR1 KGHSH, CDR2 LQKENI. Deletions cut 4 bases from V and 6 bases from J, with 22 bases between. The CDR3 extends over 16 amino acids. Here the CDR3 reads CASSRTIRGRSAEQYF. The DNA of the CDR3 is TGTGCCAGCTCACGAACGATTAGGGGCAGGTCTGCCGAGCAGTACTTC. Drawing the rest from reference TRBV18 and TRBJ2-7, the complete variable domain is NAGVMQNPRHLVRRRGQEARLRCSPMKGHSHVYWYRQLPEEGLKFMVYLQKENIIDESGMPKERFSAEFPKEGPSILRIQQVVRGDSAAYFCASSRTIRGRSAEQYFGPGTRLTVT.

This clonotype was detected ten times or more. This chain connects TRBV9 to TRBJ1-1; weak D call: TRBD1 (6 bases). The CDR3 runs 15 residues. Trimming took off 2 bases at V and 11 bases at J, with 22 bases between the two ends. Germline-derived CDR1 and CDR2 are SGDLS and YYNGEE. The CDR3 spells CASSVAPTGNPGAFF. The CDR3 DNA reads as TGTGCCAGCAGCGTGGCCCCTACAGGGAACCCTGGGGCTTTCTTT.

V usage is TRBV5-1 and J usage is TRBJ1-5; D might be TRBD1 (5 bases). CDR3 length: 13 amino acids. Trimming removed 7 bases from V and 3 bases from J, with 11 bases in between. CDR1 SGHRS and CDR2 YFSETQ come from the germline V gene. CDR3 residues: CASRDSDNQPQHF. For the CDR3, the DNA is TGCGCCAGCCGGGACTCAGACAATCAGCCCCAGCATTTT.

V gene TRBV2 combines with J gene TRBJ2-3; 7 nucleotides agree with TRBD1. Germline loops: CDR1 SNHLY, CDR2 FYNNEI. The V and J ends lost 7 bases and 2 bases, in that order; junction bases with no gene match: 9. This CDR3 has 15 amino acids. The CDR3 loop reads CASTRDRGFTDTQYF. In DNA, the CDR3 is TGTGCCAGCACCCGGGACAGAGGATTCACAGATACGCAGTATTTT.

The sample holds many counts of this clonotype. The chain uses TRBV18 and TRBJ2-1, with D unclear. Trimming left V 2 bases short and J 3 bases short, with 8 bases between. CDR3 length equals 14 residues. Germline values: CDR1 KGHSH, CDR2 LQKENI. Here the CDR3 reads CASSPGVDYNEQFF. For the CDR3, the DNA is TGTGCCAGCTCACCAGGGGTCGACTACAATGAGCAGTTCTTC.

The V gene is TRBV6-5, the J gene TRBJ1-1; D gene unclear. The germline V gene has CDR1 MNHEY and CDR2 SVGAGI. The CDR3 covers 13 residues. Trimming left V 4 bases short and J 5 bases short, with 11 bases between. For the CDR3, the DNA is TGTGCCAGCAGTTCGTCGGGGTGGACTGAAGCTTTCTTT. This encodes CASSSSGWTEAFF.

The V gene is TRBV6-2 or TRBV6-3, the J gene TRBJ2-5; weak D call: TRBD2 (6 bases). The CDR3 has 15 residues. The germline V gene has CDR1 MNHEY and CDR2 SVGEGT. The V and J ends lost 1 base and 5 bases respectively, with 14 bases between them. The CDR3 here is CASSYWWGDRETQYF. The CDR3 bases are TGTGCCAGCAGTTACTGGTGGGGGGATCGTGAGACCCAGTACTTC.

This clonotype was seen more than once but under ten times. The chain carries TRBV28 and TRBJ1-3, with 8 nucleotides matching TRBD1. CDR1 is MDHEN, CDR2 SYDVKM, per germline. Germline trimming cut 1 base from V and 4 bases from J; bases unmatched to any gene: 6. This CDR3 spans 16 amino acids. CDR3 residues: CASSLLQGARGNTIYF. As DNA, the CDR3 is TGTGCCAGCAGTTTATTGCAGGGGGCGCGGGGAAACACCATATATTTT.

This clonotype was detected many times. The chain has TRBV20-1 and TRBJ2-1; D unclear. Per the germline V gene, CDR1 is DFQATT and CDR2 is SNEGSKA (reference sequence). V shed 3 bases and J shed 0 bases, with 9 bases lying between them. There are 14 residues in the CDR3. The CDR3 DNA reads TGCAGTGCTAGTTGGGTTAGCTCCTACAATGAGCAGTTCTTC. Translating it yields CSASWVSSYNEQFF.

Many counts were recorded for this clonotype. The chain is built from TRBV7-8 and TRBJ2-3; 7 bases align to TRBD2. Looked up from germline, CDR1 is SGHVS and CDR2 is FQNEAQ. The CDR3 sequence is 17 residues long. Trimming at V came to 2 bases and at J to 2 bases, leaving 10 bases not matched to a gene. The CDR3 loop is CASSLLKGGPATDTQYF. CDR3 DNA sequence: TGTGCCAGCAGCTTACTAAAGGGAGGGCCCGCCACAGATACGCAGTATTTT.

This clonotype turned up a few times. The chain has TRBV27 and TRBJ2-2; D not resolved. CDR1 MNHEY and CDR2 SMNVEV come from the germline V gene (reference sequence). CDR3 length: 13 amino acids. The germline V and J ends were trimmed by 3 bases and 6 bases, with 8 bases remaining between them. The CDR3 protein is CASSFYESGELFF. Here the CDR3 DNA reads TGTGCCAGCAGTTTCTATGAATCCGGGGAGCTGTTTTTT.

This clonotype was detected many times. This chain joins TRBV3-1 and TRBJ1-1; unclear D gene. This CDR3 contains 15 residues. CDR1 is LGHDT and CDR2 is YNNKEL in the germline V gene (reference sequence). V was trimmed by 1 base and J by 6 bases, leaving 15 bases between them. The DNA of the CDR3 is TGTGCCAGCAGCCAAGGTTCGGCCCTTCAATCTGAAGCTTTCTTT. Amino acid sequence: CASSQGSALQSEAFF.

The sample holds many counts of this clonotype. The chain is built from TRBV18 and TRBJ2-5; TRBD2 aligns across 8 bases. CDR1 and CDR2 from the germline V gene are KGHSH and LQKENI. The CDR3 runs 15 residues. Unmatched junction bases numbered 7, after V lost 3 bases and J lost 4 bases. The CDR3 DNA reads as TGTGCCAGCTCACCCGGGCTAGCGGGCGGAGAGACCCAGTACTTC. Amino acids: CASSPGLAGGETQYF.

The chain carries TRBV3-1 and TRBJ2-7; D unresolved. Germline loops: CDR1 LGHDT, CDR2 YNNKEL (reference sequence). V was pared by 5 bases and J by 4 bases, with 12 bases between. The CDR3 contains 13 residues. CDR3 in amino acids: CASSSTPDYEQYF. DNA for the CDR3: TGTGCCAGCAGCTCGACCCCCGATTACGAGCAGTACTTC.

The chain links TRBV12-5 to TRBJ2-7; D assignment may be TRBD1 or TRBD2 (5 bases each). Germline loops: CDR1 LGHNT, CDR2 FRNRAP. Between the trimmed V and J ends, which lost 7 bases and 2 bases, there was a span of 21 bases. The CDR3 runs 16 residues. CDR3 sequence reads: CASDNPSGGEPYEQYF. The DNA of the CDR3 is TGTGCTAGTGACAACCCCTCTGGGGGAGAACCCTACGAGCAGTACTTC.